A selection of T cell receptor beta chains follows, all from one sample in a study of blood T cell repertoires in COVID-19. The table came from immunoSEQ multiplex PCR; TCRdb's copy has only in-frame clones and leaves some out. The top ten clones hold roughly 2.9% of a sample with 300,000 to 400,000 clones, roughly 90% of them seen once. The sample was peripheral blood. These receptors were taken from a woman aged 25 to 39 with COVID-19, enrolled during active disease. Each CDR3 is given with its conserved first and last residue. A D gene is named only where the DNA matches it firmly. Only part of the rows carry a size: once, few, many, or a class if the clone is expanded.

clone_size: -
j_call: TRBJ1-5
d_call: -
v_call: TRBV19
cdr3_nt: TGTGCCAGTAGTCTAGAAACCGGGTTTAATCAGCCCCAGCATTTT
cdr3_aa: CASSLETGFNQPQHF

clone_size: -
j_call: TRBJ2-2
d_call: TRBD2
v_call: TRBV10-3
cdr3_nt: TGTGCCATCAGCCTGACTAGCGGGAGGGCCCCCGGGGAGCTGTTTTTT
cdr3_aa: CAISLTSGRAPGELFF

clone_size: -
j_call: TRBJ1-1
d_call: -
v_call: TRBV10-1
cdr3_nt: TGCGCCAGCAGTGAGCGGAGACTGGGTGAAGCTTTCTTT
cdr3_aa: CASSERRLGEAFF

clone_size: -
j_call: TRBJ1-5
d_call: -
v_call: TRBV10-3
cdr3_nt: TGTGCCATCCGAGAGGGGGGGGGTTTTGATCAGCCCCAGCATTTT
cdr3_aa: CAIREGGGFDQPQHF

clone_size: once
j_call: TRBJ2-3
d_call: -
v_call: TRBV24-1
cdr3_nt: TGTGCCACCAGTGATGCGTATACAGATACGCAGTATTTT
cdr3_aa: CATSDAYTDTQYF

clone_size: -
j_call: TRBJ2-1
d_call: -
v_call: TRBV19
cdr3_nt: TGTGCCAGTAGTATAGGGCCGGGATTTAACAACCTAGGCGTCTTC
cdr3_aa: CASSIGPGFNNLGVF

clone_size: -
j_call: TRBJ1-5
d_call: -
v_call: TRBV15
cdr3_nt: TGTGCCACCAGCAGAGATCGTGTGGAGGGGCAGCCCCAGCATTTT
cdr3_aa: CATSRDRVEGQPQHF

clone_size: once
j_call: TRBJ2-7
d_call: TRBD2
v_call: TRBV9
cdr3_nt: TGTGCCAGCAGCGTAGTCCCTAGCGGGAGGAGCGAGCAGTACTTC
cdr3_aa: CASSVVPSGRSEQYF

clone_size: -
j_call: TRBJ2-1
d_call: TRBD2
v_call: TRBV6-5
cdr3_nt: TGTGCCAGCACCCCGGGGCTAGCGGGATACAATGAGCAGTTCTTC
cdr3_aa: CASTPGLAGYNEQFF

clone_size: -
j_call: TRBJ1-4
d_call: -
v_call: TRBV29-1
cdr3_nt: TGCAGCGCGGGAGCCCTCAATGAAAAACTGTTTTTT
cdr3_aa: CSAGALNEKLFF

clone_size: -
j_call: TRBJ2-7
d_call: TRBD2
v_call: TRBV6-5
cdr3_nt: TGTGCCAGCAGGCGAGGAGGGCTAGCGGGAGCCGAGCAGTACTTC
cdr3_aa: CASRRGGLAGAEQYF

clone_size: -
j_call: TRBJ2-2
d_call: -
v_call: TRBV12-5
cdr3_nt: TGTGCTAGTGGTTTGGGTCCTAGGGGCCAAACGCCTAAGCCCCAGGGCACCGGGGAGCTGTTTTTT
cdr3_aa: CASGLGPRGQTPKPQGTGELFF

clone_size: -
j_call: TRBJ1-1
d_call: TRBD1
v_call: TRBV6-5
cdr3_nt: TGTGCCAGCTATAGGGGACAGGGGTCCACTGAAGCTTTCTTT
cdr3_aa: CASYRGQGSTEAFF

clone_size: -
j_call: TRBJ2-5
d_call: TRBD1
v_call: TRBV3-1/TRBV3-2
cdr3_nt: TGTGCCAGCAGCAGCGGGACAGGGGGAGAGACCCAGTACTTC
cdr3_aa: CASSSGTGGETQYF

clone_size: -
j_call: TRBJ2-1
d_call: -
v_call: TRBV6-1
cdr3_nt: TGTGCCAGCAGTGAAGTAGGCGGTTGGGGCGGTGAGCAGTTCTTC
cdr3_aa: CASSEVGGWGGEQFF

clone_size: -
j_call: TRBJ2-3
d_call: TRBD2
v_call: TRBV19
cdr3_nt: TGTGCCAGCGTAGCGGGAGGGCCCACAGATACGCAGTATTTT
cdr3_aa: CASVAGGPTDTQYF

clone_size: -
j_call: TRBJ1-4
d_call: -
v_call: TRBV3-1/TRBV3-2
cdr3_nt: TGTGCCAGCAGCCAGCGAACTAATGAAAAACTGTTTTTT
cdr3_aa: CASSQRTNEKLFF

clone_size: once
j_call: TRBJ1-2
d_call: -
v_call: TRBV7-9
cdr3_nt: TGTGCCAGCAGTGACATTGGACTCTATGGCTACACCTTC
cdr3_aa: CASSDIGLYGYTF

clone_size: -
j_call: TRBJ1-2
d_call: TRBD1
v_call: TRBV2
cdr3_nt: TGTGCCAGCAGGCCGGGGACAGACTATGGCTACACCTTC
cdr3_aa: CASRPGTDYGYTF

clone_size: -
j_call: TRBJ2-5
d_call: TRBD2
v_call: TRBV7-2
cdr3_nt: TGTGCCAGCAGCTTATTAGGACTAGCGGCTCAAGAGACCCAGTACTTC
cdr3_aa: CASSLLGLAAQETQYF

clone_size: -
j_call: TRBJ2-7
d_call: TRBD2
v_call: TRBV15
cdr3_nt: TGTGCCACCAGCAGAGCTAGCCGGGAGGGCCGATACGAGCAGTACTTC
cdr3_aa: CATSRASREGRYEQYF

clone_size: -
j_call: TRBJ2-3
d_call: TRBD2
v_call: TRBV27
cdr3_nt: TGTGCCAGCAGTTTACAGCTAGCGGGGCACACAGATACGCAGTATTTT
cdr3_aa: CASSLQLAGHTDTQYF

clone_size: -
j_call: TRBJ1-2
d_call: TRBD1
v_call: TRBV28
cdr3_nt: TGTGCCAGCAGCACCGGGACAGGGAGATCTATCTATGGCTACACCTTC
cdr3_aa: CASSTGTGRSIYGYTF

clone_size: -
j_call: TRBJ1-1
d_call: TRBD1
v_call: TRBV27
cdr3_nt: TGTGCCAGCAGTTTATCGAGGACAGGGGGCTTAACTGAAGCTTTCTTT
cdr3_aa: CASSLSRTGGLTEAFF

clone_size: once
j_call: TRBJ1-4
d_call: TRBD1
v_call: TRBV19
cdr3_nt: TGTGCCAGTAGTGTGGGACAGCGAGCAACTAATGAAAAACTGTTTTTT
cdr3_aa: CASSVGQRATNEKLFF

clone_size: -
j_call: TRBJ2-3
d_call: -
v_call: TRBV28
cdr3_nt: TGTGCCAGCAGTCCCAGCCCCATACAGGGCCACACAGATACGCAGTATTTT
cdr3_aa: CASSPSPIQGHTDTQYF

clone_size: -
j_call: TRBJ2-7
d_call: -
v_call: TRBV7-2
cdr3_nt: TGTGCCAGCAGCAAGAATACAGGGAAAAGGGATGCTTCCTACGAGCAGTACTTC
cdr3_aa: CASSKNTGKRDASYEQYF

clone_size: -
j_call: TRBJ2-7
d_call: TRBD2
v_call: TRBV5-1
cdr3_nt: TGCGCCAGCAGCGAAGGACTAGCGGGACCTGACGAGCAGTACTTC
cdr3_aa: CASSEGLAGPDEQYF

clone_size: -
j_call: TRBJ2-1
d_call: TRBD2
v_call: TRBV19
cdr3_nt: TGTGCCAGTAGTGGACTAGCGGGAGGGCCTGGATACAATGAGCAGTTCTTC
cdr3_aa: CASSGLAGGPGYNEQFF

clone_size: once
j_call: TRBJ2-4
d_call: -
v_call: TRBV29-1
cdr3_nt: TGCAGCGCTCAGGGGGGAGATGGAAACATTCAGTACTTC
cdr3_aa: CSAQGGDGNIQYF

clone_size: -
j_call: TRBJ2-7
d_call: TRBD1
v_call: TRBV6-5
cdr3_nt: TGTGCCAGCAGTTACAGGGACAGTCCAGACTACGAGCAGTACTTC
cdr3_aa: CASSYRDSPDYEQYF

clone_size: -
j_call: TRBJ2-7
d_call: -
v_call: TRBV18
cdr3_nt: TGTGCCAGCTCACAAACGGACAGCTCCTACGAGCAGTACTTC
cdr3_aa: CASSQTDSSYEQYF

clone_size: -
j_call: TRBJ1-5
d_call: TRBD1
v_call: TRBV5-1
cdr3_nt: TGCGCCAGCAGCTTGGACGGACAGGGTAATCAGCCCCAGCATTTT
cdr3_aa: CASSLDGQGNQPQHF

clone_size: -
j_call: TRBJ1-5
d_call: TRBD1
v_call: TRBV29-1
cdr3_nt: TGCAGCGTTGTTACAGGGGCGAGTCAGCCCCAGCATTTT
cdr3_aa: CSVVTGASQPQHF

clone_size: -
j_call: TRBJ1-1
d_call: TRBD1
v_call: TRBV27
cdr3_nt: TGTGCCAGCAGTTTTGACCCGACAGGGCTCAGCAACACTGAAGCTTTCTTT
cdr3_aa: CASSFDPTGLSNTEAFF

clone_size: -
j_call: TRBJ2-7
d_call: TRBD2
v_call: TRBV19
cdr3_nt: TGTGCCAGTAGGCTGACTAGCGGGAGCACCTACGAGCAGTACTTC
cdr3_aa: CASRLTSGSTYEQYF

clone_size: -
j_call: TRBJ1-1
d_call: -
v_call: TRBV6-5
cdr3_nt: TGTGCCAGCAGGACAGAAACGAACACTGAAGCTTTCTTT
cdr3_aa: CASRTETNTEAFF

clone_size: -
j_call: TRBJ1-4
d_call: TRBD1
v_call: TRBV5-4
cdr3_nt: TGTGCCAGCAGCTTTGACAGGGCCGATCCAACTAATGAAAAACTGTTTTTT
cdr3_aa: CASSFDRADPTNEKLFF

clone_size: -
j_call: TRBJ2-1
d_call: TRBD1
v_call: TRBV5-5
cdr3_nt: TGTGCCAGCAGCCAGGACAGGGGGGTGGACAATGAGCAGTTCTTC
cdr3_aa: CASSQDRGVDNEQFF

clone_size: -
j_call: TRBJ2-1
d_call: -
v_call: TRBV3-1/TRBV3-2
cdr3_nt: TGTGCCAGCAGCCACAGGTTCCTGGGGTTCGGGAGCTCCTACAATGAGCAGTTCTTC
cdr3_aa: CASSHRFLGFGSSYNEQFF

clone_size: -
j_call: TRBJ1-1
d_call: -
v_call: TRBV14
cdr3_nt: TGTGCCAGCAGCCAAGCCCGGGGGGCGCGGACTGAAGCTTTCTTT
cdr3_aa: CASSQARGARTEAFF

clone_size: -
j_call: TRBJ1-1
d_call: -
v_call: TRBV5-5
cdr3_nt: TGTGCCAGCAACGGTGAACTACAGGGTAGAGCTTTCTTT
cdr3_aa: CASNGELQGRAFF

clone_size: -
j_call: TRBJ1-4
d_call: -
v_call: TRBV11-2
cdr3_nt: TGTGCCAGCAGCTTAGAGCCTATCAGTGCAATAGCAGCAACTAATGAAAAACTGTTTTTT
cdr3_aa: CASSLEPISAIAATNEKLFF